The present entry profiles one T cell receptor beta chain with its context. The CDR3 sequence is 15 residues long. Between the trimmed V and J ends, which lost 0 bases and 1 base, there was a span of 9 bases. Germline V CDR1 and CDR2: LGHNT, FRNRAP. The record originates from a study of blood T cell repertoires in COVID-19. Study-wide background: From the United States, Italy and Spain came samples of acute and convalescent COVID-19. T cells, B-cell-depleted T cells, or PBMCs supplied cDNA or gDNA.

Original processing methods: Researchers report that nucleated cell counts were estimated from reference gene primer amplification. This table comes from immunoSEQ multiplex PCR, and its TCRdb copy is limited to in-frame clones, with some not included. That table is the source of V, J and clone size, and D and trimming were worked out from the DNA. This sample carries about 200,000 clones, roughly nine tenths of them seen once, and the ten largest clones take about 0.81%. The TCR originated in a woman between 65 and 79 years old with acute or convalescent COVID-19. The source material was peripheral blood. The chain is built from TRBV12-5 and TRBJ1-1; D is undetermined. CDR3 bases: TGTGCTAGTGGTTTGGTACGGGGAGGGAACACTGAAGCTTTCTTT. Encoded protein: CASGLVRGGNTEAFF.